This TCR beta chain was identified during a study of PD-L1 blockade in urothelial cancer. This clone was recorded a few times. A read error may account for a junction end that differs from germline. This CDR3 comprises 11 residues. The germline gives CDR1 WNHNN, CDR2 SYGVQD (reference sequence). The data were produced by immunoSEQ multiplex PCR, yet TCRdb's version contains in-frame clones alone and is incomplete. This table has around 100,000 clones, approximately 85% appearing once. This receptor was taken from a man aged 50 or older with urothelial cancer. The sample was PBMCs, taken around atezolizumab (anti-PD-L1) treatment. The rearrangement joins TRBV10-1 to TRBJ2-1; TRBD2 might be the D (6 bases). As DNA, the CDR3 is TGCGCCAGCAGTGGAACTAGCACCCCGATCTTC. This gives the protein CASSGTSTPIF.